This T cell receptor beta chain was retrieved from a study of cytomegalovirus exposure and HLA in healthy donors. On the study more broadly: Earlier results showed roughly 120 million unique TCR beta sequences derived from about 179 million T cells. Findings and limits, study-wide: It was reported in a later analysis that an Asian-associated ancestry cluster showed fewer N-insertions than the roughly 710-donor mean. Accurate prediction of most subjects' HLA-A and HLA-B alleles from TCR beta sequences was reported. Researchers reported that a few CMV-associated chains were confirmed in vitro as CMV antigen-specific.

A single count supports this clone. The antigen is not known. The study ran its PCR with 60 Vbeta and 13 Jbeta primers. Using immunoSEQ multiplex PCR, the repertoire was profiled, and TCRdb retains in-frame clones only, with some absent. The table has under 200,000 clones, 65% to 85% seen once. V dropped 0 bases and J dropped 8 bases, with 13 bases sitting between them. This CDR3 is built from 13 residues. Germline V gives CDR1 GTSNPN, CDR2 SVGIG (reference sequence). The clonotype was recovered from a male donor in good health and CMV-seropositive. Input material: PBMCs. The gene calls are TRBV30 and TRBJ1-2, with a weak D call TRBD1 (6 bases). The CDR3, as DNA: TGTGCCTGGAGTGTACAGGGTACGGTAGGCTACACCTTC. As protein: CAWSVQGTVGYTF.